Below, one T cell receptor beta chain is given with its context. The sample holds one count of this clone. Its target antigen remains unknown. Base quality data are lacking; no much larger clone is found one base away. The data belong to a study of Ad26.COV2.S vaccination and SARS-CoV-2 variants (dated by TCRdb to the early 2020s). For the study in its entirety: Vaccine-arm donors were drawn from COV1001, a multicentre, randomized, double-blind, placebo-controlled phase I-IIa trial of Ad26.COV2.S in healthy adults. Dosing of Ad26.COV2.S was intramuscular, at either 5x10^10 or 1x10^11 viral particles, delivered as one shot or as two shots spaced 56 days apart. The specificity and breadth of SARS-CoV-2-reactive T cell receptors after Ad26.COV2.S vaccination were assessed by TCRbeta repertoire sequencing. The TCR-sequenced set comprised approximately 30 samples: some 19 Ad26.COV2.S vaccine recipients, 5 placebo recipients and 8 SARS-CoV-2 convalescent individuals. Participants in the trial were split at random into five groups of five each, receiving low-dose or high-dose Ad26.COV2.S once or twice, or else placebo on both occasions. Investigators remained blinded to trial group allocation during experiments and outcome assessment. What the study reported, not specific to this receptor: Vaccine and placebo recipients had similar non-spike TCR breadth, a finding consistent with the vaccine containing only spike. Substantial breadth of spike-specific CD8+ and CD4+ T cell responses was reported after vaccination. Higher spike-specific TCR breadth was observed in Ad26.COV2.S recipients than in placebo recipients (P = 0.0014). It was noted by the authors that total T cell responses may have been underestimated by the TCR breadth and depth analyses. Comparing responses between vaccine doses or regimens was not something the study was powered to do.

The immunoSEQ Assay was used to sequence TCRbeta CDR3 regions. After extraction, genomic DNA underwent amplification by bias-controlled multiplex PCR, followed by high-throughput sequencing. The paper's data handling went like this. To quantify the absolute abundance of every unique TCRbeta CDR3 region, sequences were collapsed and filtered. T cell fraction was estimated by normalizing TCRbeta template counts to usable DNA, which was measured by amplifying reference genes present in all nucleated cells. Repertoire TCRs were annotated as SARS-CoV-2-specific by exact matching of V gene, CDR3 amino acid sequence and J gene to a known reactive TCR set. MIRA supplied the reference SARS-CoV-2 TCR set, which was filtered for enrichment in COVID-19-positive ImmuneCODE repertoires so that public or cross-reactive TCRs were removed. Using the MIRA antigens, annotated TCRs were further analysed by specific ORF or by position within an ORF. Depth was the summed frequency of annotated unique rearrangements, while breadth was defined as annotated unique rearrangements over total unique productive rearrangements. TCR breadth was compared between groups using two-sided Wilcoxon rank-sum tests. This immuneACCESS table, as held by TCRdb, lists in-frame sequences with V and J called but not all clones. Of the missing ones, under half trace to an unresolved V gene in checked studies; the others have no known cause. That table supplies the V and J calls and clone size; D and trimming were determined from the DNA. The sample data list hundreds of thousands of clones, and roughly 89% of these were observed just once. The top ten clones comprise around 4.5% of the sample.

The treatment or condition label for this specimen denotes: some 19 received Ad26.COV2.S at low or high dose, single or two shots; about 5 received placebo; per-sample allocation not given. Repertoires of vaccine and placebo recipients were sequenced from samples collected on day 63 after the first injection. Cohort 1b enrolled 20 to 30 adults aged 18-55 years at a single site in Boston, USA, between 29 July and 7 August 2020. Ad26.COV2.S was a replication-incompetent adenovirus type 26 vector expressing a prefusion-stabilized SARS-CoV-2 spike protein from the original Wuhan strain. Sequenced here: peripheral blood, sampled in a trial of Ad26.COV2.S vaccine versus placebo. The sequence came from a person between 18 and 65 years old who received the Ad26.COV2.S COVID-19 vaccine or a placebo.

The base sequence is TGTGCCAGCAGCTTAGTGCCCCTAGCGGGGAGGGACACCGGGGAGCTGTTTTTT. Its product reads: CASSLVPLAGRDTGELFF. The V and J segments used are TRBV7-8 and TRBJ2-2; TRBD2 fits 9 bases in the junction. The germline V gene provides CDR1 SGHVS and CDR2 FQNEAQ. Relative to germline, V is missing 1 base and J is missing 3 bases, with 9 bases of the junction outside any gene match. The CDR3 holds 18 amino acids from the cysteine to the phenylalanine. Only the CDR3 DNA stays, 54 bases, in frame from base 1. Here the CDR3 is joined to the reference TRBV7-8 and TRBJ2-2 genes, and the full variable domain is: GAGVSQSPRYKVAKRGQDVALRCDPISGHVSLFWYQQALGQGPEFLTYFQNEAQLDKSGLPSDRFFAERPEGSVSTLKIQRTQQEDSAVYLCASSLVPLAGRDTGELFFGEGSRLTVL.